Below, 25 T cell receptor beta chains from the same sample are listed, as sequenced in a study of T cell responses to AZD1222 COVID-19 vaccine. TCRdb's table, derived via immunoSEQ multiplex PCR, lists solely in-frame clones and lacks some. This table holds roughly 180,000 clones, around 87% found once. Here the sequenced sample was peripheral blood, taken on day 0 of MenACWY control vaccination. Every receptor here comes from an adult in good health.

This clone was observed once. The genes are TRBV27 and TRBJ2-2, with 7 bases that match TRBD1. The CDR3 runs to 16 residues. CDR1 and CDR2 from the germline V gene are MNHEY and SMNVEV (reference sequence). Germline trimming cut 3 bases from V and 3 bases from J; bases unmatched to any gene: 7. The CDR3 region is CASSFYFGQDTGELFF. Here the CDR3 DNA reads TGTGCCAGCAGTTTTTATTTTGGACAGGACACCGGGGAGCTGTTTTTT.

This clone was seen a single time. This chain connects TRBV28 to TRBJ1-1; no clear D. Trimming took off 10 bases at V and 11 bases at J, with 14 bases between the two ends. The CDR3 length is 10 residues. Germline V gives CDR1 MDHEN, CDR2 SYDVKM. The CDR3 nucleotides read TGTGCCACCACCTCGGGGAGGGCTTTCTTT. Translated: CATTSGRAFF.

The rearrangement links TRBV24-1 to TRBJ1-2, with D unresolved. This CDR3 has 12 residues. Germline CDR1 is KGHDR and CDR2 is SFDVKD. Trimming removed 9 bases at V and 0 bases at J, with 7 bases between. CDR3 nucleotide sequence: TGTGCCACCGGCGGCACTAACTATGGCTACACCTTC. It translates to CATGGTNYGYTF.

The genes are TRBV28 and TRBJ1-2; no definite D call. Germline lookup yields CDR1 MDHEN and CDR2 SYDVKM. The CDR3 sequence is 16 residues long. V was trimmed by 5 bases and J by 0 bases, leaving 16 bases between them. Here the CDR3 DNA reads TGTGCCAGCAGTGCGGCTGGGTTTAGTGCTAACTATGGCTACACCTTC. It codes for CASSAAGFSANYGYTF.

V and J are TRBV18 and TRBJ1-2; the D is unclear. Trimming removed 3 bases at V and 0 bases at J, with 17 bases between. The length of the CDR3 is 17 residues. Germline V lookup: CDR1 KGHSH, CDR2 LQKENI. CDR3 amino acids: CASSPLPLTSSNYGYTF. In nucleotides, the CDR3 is TGTGCCAGCTCACCCCTCCCGCTGACATCCTCTAACTATGGCTACACCTTC.

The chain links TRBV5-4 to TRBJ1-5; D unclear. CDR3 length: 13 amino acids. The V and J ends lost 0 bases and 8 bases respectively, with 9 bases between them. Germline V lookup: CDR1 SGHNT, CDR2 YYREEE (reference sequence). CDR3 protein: CASSLGGSEPQHF. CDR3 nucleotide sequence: TGTGCCAGCAGCTTGGGGGGATCGGAGCCCCAGCATTTT. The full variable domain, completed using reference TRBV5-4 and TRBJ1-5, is ETGVTQSPTHLIKTRGQQVTLRCSSQSGHNTVSWYQQALGQGPQFIFQYYREEENGRGNFPPRFSGLQFPNYSSELNVNALELDDSALYLCASSLGGSEPQHFGDGTRLSIL.

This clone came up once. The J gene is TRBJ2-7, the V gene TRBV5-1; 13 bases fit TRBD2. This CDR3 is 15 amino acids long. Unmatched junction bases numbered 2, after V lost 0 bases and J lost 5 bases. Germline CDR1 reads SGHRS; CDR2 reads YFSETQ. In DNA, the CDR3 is TGCGCCAGCAGCTTGGACGGACTAGCGGGAGACGAGCAGTACTTC. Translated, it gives CASSLDGLAGDEQYF.

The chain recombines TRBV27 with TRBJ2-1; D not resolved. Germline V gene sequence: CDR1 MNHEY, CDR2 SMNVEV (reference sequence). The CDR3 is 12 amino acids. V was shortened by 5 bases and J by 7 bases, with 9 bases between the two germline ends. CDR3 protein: CASSRRANEQFF. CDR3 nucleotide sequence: TGTGCCAGCAGTCGAAGGGCGAATGAGCAGTTCTTC.

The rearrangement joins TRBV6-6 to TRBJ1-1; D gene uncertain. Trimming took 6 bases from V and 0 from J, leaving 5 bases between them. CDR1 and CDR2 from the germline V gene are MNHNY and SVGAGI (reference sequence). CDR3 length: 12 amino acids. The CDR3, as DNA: TGTGCCAGCAGCGCTCTGAACACTGAAGCTTTCTTT. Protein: CASSALNTEAFF.

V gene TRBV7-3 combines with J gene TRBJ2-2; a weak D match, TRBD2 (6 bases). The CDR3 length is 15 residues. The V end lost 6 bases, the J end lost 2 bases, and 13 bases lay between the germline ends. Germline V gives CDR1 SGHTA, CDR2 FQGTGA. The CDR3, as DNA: TGTGCCAGCAGTCGCGGAGGGTACAACACCGGGGAGCTGTTTTTT. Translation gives CASSRGGYNTGELFF.

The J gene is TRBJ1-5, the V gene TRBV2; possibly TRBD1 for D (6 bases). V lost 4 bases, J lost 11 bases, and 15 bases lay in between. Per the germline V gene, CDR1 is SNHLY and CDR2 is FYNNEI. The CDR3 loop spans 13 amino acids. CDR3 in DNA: TGTGCCAGCAGTGTAGGCCTGGGGGCGGCCCAGCATTTT. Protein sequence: CASSVGLGAAQHF.

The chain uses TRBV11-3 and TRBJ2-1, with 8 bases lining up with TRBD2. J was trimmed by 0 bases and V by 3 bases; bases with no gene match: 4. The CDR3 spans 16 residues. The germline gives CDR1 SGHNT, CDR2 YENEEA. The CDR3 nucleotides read TGTGCCAGCAGCTTGGCTAGCGGGTACTCCTACAATGAGCAGTTCTTC. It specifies CASSLASGYSYNEQFF.

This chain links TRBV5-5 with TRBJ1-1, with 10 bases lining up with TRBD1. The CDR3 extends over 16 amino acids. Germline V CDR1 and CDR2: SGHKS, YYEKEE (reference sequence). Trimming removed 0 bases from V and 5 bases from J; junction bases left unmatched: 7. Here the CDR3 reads CASSLEWTGGDTEAFF. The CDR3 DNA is TGTGCCAGCAGCTTGGAGTGGACAGGGGGAGATACTGAAGCTTTCTTT.

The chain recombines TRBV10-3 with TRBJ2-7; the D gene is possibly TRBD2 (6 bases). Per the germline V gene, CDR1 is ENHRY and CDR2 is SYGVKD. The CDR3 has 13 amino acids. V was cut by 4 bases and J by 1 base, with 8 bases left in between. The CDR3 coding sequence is TGTGCCATCAGTGGGGCGGGATCCTACGAGCAGTACTTC. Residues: CAISGAGSYEQYF.

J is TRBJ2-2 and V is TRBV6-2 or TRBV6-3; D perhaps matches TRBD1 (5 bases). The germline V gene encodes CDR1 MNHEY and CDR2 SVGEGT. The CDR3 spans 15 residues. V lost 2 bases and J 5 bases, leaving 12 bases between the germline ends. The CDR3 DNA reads TGTGCCAGCAGTTACCCCCAGGGATGGACCGGGGAGCTGTTTTTT. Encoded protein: CASSYPQGWTGELFF.

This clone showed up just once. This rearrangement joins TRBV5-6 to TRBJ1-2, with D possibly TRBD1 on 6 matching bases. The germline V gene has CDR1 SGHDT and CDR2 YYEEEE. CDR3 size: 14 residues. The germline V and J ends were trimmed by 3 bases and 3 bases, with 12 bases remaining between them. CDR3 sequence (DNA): TGTGCCAGCAGCTCGGGGGGCTGGGACTATGGCTACACCTTC. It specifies CASSSGGWDYGYTF. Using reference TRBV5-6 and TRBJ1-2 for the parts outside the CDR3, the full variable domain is DAGVTQSPTHLIKTRGQQVTLRCSPKSGHDTVSWYQQALGQGPQFIFQYYEEEERQRGNFPDRFSGHQFPNYSSELNVNALLLGDSALYLCASSSGGWDYGYTFGSGTRLTVV.

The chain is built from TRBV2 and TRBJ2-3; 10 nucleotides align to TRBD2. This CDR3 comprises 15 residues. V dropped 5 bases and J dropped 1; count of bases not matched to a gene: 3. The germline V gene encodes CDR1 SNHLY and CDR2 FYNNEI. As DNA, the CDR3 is TGTGCCAGCAGTTTCGGACTAGCGGGCACAGATACGCAGTATTTT. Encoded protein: CASSFGLAGTDTQYF.

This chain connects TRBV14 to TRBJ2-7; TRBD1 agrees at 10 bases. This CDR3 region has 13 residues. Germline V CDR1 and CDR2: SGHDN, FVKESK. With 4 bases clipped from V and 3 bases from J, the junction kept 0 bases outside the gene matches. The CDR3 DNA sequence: TGTGCCAGCAGCCGGGACAGGGGCTACGAGCAGTACTTC. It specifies CASSRDRGYEQYF. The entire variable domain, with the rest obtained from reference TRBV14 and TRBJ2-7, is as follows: EAGVTQFPSHSVIEKGQTVTLRCDPISGHDNLYWYRRVMGKEIKFLLHFVKESKQDESGMPNNRFLAERTGGTYSTLKVQPAELEDSGVYFCASSRDRGYEQYFGPGTRLTVT.

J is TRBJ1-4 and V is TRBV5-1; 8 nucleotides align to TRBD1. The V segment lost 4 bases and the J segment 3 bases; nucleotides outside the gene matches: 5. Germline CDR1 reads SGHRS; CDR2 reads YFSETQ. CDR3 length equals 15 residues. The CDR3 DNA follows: TGCGCCAGCAGCAAAGGACAGGGACCTAATGAAAAACTGTTTTTT. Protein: CASSKGQGPNEKLFF.

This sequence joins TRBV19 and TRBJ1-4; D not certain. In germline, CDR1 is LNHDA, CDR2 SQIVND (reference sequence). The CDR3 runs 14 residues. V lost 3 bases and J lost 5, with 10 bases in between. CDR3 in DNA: TGTGCCAGTAGTATTTGGCAGGCAAATGAAAAACTGTTTTTT. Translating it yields CASSIWQANEKLFF.

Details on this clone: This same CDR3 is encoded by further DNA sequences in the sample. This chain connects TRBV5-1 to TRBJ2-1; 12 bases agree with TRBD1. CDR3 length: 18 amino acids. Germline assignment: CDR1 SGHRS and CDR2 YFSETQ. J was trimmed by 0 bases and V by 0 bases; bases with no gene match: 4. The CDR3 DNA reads TGCGCCAGCAGCTTGGAGGGACAGGGGGCAAGCTCCTACAATGAGCAGTTCTTC. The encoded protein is CASSLEGQGASSYNEQFF.

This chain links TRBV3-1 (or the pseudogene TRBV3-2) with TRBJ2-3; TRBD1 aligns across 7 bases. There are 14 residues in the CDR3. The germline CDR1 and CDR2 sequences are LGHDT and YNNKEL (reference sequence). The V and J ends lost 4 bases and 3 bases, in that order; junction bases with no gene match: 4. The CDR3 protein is CASSRGTVTDTQYF. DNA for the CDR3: TGTGCCAGCAGCCGAGGGACAGTTACAGATACGCAGTATTTT.

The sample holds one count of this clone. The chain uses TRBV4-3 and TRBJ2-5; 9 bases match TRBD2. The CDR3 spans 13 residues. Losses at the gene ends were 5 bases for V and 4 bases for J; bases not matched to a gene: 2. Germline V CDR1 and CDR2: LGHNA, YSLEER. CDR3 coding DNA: TGCGCCAGCAGCAAACTAGCGGGAGAGACCCAGTACTTC. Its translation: CASSKLAGETQYF.

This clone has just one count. This chain's CDR3 is CASSDSINMGGRYYGYTF. In DNA form, the CDR3 reads TGTGCCAGCAGTGACTCGATCAATATGGGGGGCCGCTACTATGGCTACACCTTC. This sequence joins TRBV6-4 and TRBJ1-2; a possible D gene is TRBD1 (6 bases). Germline V gene sequence: CDR1 MRHNA, CDR2 SNTAGT. V dropped 0 bases and J dropped 3 bases, with 20 bases sitting between them. The CDR3 sequence is 18 residues long.

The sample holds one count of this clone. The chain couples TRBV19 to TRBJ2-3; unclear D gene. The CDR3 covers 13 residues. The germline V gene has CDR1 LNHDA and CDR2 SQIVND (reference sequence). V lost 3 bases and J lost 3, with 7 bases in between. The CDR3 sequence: CASSIGTTDTQYF. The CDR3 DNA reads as TGTGCCAGTAGTATCGGTACAACAGATACGCAGTATTTT.